This T cell receptor (beta chain) was sequenced for a study of blood T cell repertoires in COVID-19 (dated by TCRdb to about 2020). As for the study more broadly: Collaborator samples came from the United States, Italy and Spain and covered acute and convalescent phases of COVID-19. The material from the prospective study consisted of cDNA or gDNA derived from T cells, B-cell-depleted T cells, or PBMCs. Subjects who had been exposed to COVID-19, were actively infected with it, or had recovered from it provided the deeply sampled blood TCRbeta repertoires that made up the dataset. The repertoires were released in a freely available public database intended as a resource for research on the immune response to SARS-CoV-2. The samples were drawn from the first 160 participants of the ongoing ImmuneRACE study and from 950 to 1,500 subjects provided by 6 global collaborators. A de-identified subject ID, COVID-19 status, age in years and sex were almost always included in the sample metadata. HLA class I and class II types, where available, came from metadata supplied by the sample provider rather than from assay-based typing.

General findings and caveats noted by the study authors: The amount of clinical and demographic metadata varied by source and participant and was provided uncurated.

With regard to this clone: Its antigen target is currently unknown. Per-base qualities were not stored, and no clone one base away is much larger.

Collaborating institutions collected whole blood in K2EDTA tubes following their own protocols. For TCRbeta analysis, collaborator samples were shipped as frozen whole blood, as isolated PBMCs, or as DNA extracted from either sample type. TCRbeta CDR3 regions were amplified from genomic DNA using the immunoSEQ Assay, a bias-controlled multiplex PCR. As for the original processing: Nucleated cell counts per sample were estimated from amplification of reference gene primers within the assay. Sequence reads were collapsed and filtered to measure the absolute abundance of every unique TCRbeta CDR3 rearrangement. For each sample, productive Simpson clonality was calculated by taking the square root of Simpson's diversity index across productive rearrangements. TCRdb carries this immuneACCESS record with in-frame sequences only. Its versions omit some clonotypes, under half of them owing to an unresolved V gene in the studies checked, with the rest unexplained. V and J calls plus clone size are reproduced from that table; the DNA served to infer D and trimming. The sample contains about 59,000 clones, over 70% of them found a single time. The ten largest clones add up to around 20% of the sample.

For this chain, trimming is 5 bases at the V end and 5 bases at the J end, and the number of junction bases without a gene match is 10. CDR1 and CDR2 (SQVTM, ANQGSEA) derive from the germline V gene. Including cysteine and phenylalanine, the CDR3 has 14 amino acids. Only the CDR3 region is kept as DNA, spanning 42 bases read in frame from base 1. Material for sequencing was peripheral blood. The rearranged chain carries TRBV29-1 and TRBJ2-5, with TRBD1 matching 8 junction bases. This sequence was found in a woman aged 50 to 60 with active or convalescent COVID-19. The DNA sequence is given as TGCAGCGTTCTCATTAACAGGGGGACGGAGACCCAGTACTTC. This gives the protein CSVLINRGTETQYF.